These 6 T cell receptor beta chains originate from one sample sequenced in a study of glioma-infiltrating T cells. The iRepertoire nested amplicon-rescue multiplex PCR amplified TCR alpha and beta CDR3s from RNA. TCRdb fed the multiplex PCR reads into MiXCR, producing one record per CDR3 protein. The table includes roughly 120,000 distinct CDR3 sequences, 20% to 25% detected once. The sequencing input was glioma tissue, nonneoplastic brain tissue, or PBMCs (not recorded which). The origin of the receptors is a human donor with low-grade glioma or glioblastoma, undergoing nonglioma brain surgery, or in good health (not recorded which).

V usage is TRBV15 and J usage is TRBJ1-1; D possibly corresponds to TRBD1 (5 bases). The germline V gene encodes CDR1 LNHNV and CDR2 YYDKDF (reference sequence). CDR3 length equals 13 residues. The V and J ends lost 5 bases and 6 bases respectively, with 13 bases between them. In nucleotides, the CDR3 is TGTGCCACCAGCCGGCCCCTGGGGCCTGAAGCTTTCTTT. Its protein product is CATSRPLGPEAFF.

This clonotype was picked up many times. The rearrangement joins TRBV6-1 to TRBJ2-3; 9 bases match TRBD1. Unmatched junction bases numbered 9, after V lost 6 bases and J lost 2 bases. Germline CDR1 reads MNHNS; CDR2 reads SASEGT. The CDR3 has 16 residues. This chain's CDR3 is CASRALWTGVTDTQYF. The CDR3 bases are TGTGCCAGCAGGGCCTTATGGACAGGGGTCACAGATACGCAGTATTTT.

This clonotype occurred many times. The chain recombines TRBV7-8 with TRBJ1-3, with no clear D. Germline V lookup: CDR1 SGHVS, CDR2 FQNEAQ. The V and J ends lost 1 base and 0 bases respectively, with 4 bases between them. The CDR3 spans 14 residues. The CDR3 DNA reads TGTGCCAGCAGCTTAGACATCTCTGGAAACACCATATATTTT. Translation: CASSLDISGNTIYF.

This clonotype was picked up many times. The chain has TRBV20-1 and TRBJ2-1; D is unclear. This CDR3 is 13 amino acids long. The ends were cut back, 5 bases at V and 4 bases at J, with 12 bases in the middle. The germline CDR1 and CDR2 sequences are DFQATT and SNEGSKA (reference sequence). The CDR3 DNA follows: TGCAGTGCTGGTGACACCCGGTACAATGAGCAGTTCTTC. Protein: CSAGDTRYNEQFF.

This clonotype has at least ten counts. CDR3 bases: TGTGCCACCAGTGGTGAGTCGAGGGGTAGCAATGAGCAGTTCTTC. It encodes CATSGESRGSNEQFF. The rearrangement links TRBV24-1 to TRBJ2-1; the D gene could be TRBD1 or TRBD2 (5 bases each). The germline V and J ends were trimmed by 5 bases and 6 bases, with 16 bases remaining between them. Germline V gene lookup returns CDR1 KGHDR and CDR2 SFDVKD. The CDR3 has 15 amino acids.

CDR3 bases: TGTGCCTGGAGTGTACTAGCGAACTACAATGAGCAGTTCTTC. It encodes CAWSVLANYNEQFF. The chain is built from TRBV30 and TRBJ2-1, with 7 bases identical to TRBD2. J lost 3 bases, V lost 0 bases, and 2 bases had no gene match. This CDR3 is 14 amino acids long. Germline V CDR1 and CDR2: GTSNPN, SVGIG (reference sequence).